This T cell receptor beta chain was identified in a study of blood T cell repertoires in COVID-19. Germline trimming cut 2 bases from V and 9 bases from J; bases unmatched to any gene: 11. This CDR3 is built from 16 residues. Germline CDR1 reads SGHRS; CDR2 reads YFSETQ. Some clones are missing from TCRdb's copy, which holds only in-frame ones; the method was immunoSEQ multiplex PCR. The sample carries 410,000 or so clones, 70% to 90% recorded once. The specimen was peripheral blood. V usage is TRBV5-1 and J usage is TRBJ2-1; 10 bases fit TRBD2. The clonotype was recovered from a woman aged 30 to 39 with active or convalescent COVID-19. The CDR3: CASSFYPGLALGEQFF. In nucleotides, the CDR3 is TGCGCCAGCAGCTTCTATCCGGGACTAGCGCTGGGTGAGCAGTTCTTC. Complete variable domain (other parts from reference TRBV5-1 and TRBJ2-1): KAGVTQTPRYLIKTRGQQVTLSCSPISGHRSVSWYQQTPGQGLQFLFEYFSETQRNKGNFPGRFSGRQFSNSRSEMNVSTLELGDSALYLCASSFYPGLALGEQFFGPGTRLTVL.